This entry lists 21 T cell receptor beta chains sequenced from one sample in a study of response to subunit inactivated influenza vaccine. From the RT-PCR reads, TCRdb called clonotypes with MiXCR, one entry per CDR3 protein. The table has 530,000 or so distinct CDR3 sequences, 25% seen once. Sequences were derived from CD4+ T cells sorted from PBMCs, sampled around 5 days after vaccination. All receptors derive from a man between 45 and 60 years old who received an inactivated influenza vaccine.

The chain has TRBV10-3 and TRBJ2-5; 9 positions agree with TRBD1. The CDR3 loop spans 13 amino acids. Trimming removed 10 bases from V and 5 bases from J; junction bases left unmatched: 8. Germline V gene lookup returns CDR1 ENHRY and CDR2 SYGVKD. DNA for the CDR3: TGTGCCACTCGGGACAGGGTGGAGGAGACCCAGTACTTC. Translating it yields CATRDRVEETQYF.

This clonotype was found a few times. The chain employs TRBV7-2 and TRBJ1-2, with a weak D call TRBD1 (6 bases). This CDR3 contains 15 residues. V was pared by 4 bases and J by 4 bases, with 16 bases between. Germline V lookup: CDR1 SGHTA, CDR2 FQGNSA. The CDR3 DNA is TGTGCCAGCAGCTCCCCTCGGGGGCGCGGCTATGGCTACACCTTC. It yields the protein CASSSPRGRGYGYTF.

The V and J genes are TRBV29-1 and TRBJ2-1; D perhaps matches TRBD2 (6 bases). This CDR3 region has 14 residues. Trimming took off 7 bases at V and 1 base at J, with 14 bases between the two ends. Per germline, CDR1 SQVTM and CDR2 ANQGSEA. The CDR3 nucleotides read TGCAGCGCCCAAGGGACTCGATCCTACAATGAGCAGTTCTTC. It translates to CSAQGTRSYNEQFF.

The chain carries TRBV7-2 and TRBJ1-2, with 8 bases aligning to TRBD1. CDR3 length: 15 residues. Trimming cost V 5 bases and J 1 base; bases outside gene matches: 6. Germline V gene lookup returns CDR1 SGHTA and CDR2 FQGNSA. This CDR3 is CASSRDRIRNYGYTF. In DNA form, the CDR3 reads TGTGCCAGCAGCCGGGACAGGATTCGTAACTATGGCTACACCTTC.

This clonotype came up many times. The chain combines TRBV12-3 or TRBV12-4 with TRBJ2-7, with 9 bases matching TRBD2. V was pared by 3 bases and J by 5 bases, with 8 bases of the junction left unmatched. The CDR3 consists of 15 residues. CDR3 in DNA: TGTGCCAGCAGTTTCGGGTTTCTAGCGGGAAACGAGCAGTACTTC. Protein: CASSFGFLAGNEQYF.

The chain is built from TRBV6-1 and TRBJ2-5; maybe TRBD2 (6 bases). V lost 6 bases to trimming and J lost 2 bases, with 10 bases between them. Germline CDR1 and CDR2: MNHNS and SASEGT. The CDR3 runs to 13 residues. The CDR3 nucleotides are TGTGCCAGCAGGCGGGACTTTCAAGAGACCCAGTACTTC. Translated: CASRRDFQETQYF.

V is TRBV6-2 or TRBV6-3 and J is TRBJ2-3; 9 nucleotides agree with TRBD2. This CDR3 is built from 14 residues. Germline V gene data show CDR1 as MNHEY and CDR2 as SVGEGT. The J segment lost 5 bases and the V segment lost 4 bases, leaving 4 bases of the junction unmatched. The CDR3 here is CASSSLAGRDTQYF. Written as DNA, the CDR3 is TGTGCCAGCAGTTCCCTAGCGGGGAGAGATACGCAGTATTTT.

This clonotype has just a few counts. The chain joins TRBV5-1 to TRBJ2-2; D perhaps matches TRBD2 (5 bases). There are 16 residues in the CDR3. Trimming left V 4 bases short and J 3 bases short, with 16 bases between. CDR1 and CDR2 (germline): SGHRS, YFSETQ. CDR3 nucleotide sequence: TGCGCCAGCAGCCGGATGTCGGACTTGCACACCGGGGAGCTGTTTTTT. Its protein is CASSRMSDLHTGELFF.

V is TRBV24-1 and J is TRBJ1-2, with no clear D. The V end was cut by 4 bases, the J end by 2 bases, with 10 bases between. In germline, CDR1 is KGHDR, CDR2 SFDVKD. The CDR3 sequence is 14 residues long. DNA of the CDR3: TGTGCCACCAGTGAGCCGGGATACAACTATGGCTACACCTTC. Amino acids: CATSEPGYNYGYTF.

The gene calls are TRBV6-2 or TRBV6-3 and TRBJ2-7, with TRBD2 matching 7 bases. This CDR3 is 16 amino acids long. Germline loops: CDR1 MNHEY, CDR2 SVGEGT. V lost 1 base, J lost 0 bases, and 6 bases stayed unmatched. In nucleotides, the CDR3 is TGTGCCAGCAGTTACTATGCGGGACTAACCTCCTACGAGCAGTACTTC. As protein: CASSYYAGLTSYEQYF.

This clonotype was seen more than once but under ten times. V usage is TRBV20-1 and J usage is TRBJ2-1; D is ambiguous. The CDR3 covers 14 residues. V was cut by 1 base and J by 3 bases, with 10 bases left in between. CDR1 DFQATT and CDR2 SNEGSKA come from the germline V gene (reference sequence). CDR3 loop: CSARAGTDYNEQFF. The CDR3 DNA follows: TGCAGTGCTAGAGCGGGCACCGACTACAATGAGCAGTTCTTC.

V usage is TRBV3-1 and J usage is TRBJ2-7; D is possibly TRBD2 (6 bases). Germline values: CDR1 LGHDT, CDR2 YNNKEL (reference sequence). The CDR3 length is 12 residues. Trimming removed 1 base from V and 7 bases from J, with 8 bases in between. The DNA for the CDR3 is TGTGCCAGCAGCCAAGGGCGGGGAGAGCAGTACTTC. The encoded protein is CASSQGRGEQYF.

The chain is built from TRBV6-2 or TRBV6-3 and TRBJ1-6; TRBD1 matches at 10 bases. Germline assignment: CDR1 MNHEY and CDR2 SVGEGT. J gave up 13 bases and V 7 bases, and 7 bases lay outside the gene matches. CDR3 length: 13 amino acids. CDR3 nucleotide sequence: TGTGCCAGCACGGACAGGGGGTATGAGCCCCTCCACTTT. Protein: CASTDRGYEPLHF.

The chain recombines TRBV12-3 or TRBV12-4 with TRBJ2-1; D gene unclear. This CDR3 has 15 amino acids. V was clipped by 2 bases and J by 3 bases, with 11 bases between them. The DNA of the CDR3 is TGTGCCAGCAGTTTACTAAACCCTCTCTACAATGAGCAGTTCTTC. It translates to CASSLLNPLYNEQFF.

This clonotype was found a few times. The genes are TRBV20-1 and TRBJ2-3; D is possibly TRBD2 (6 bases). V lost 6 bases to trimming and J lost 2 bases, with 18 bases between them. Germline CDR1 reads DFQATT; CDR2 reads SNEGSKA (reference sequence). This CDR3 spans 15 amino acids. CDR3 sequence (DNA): TGCAGTGCGGTCAGTGGGGGGTTCTACACAGATACGCAGTATTTT. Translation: CSAVSGGFYTDTQYF.

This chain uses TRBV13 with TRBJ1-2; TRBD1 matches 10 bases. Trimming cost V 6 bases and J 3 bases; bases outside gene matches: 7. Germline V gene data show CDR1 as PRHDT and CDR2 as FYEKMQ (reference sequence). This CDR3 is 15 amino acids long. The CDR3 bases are TGTGCCAGCAGGCGACAGGGGGCGATCGACTATGGCTACACCTTC. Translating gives CASRRQGAIDYGYTF. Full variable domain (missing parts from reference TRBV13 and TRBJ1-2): AAGVIQSPRHLIKEKRETATLKCYPIPRHDTVYWYQQGPGQDPQFLISFYEKMQSDKGSIPDRFSAQQFSDYHSELNMSSLELGDSALYFCASRRQGAIDYGYTFGSGTRLTVV.

DNA of the CDR3: TGCAGTGCTAGAACGGCGGGGATCACAGATACGCAGTATTTT. Amino acids: CSARTAGITDTQYF. The rearrangement joins TRBV20-1 to TRBJ2-3, with D possibly matching TRBD2 (6 bases). The CDR3 extends over 14 amino acids. Germline V gene sequence: CDR1 DFQATT, CDR2 SNEGSKA (reference sequence). Trimming pared 2 bases from V and 2 bases from J, leaving 11 bases between.

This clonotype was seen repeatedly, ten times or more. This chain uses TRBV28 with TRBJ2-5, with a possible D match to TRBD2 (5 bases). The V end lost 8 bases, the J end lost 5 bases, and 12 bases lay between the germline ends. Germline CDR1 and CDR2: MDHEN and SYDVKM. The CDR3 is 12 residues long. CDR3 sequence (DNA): TGTGCCAGCGGTGAAGGGAGTGAGACCCAGTACTTC. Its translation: CASGEGSETQYF.

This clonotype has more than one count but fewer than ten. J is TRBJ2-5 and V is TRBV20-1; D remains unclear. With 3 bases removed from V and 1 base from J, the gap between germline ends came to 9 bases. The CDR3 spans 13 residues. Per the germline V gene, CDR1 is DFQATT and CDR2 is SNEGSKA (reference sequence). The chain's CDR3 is CSASPGGQETQYF. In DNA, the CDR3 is TGCAGTGCTAGTCCTGGCGGCCAAGAGACCCAGTACTTC.

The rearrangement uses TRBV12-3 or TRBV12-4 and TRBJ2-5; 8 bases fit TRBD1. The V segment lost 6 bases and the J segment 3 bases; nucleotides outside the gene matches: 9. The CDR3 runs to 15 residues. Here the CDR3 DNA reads TGTGCCAGCAGGCTAGTGGACAGGGTTAAAGAGACCCAGTACTTC. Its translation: CASRLVDRVKETQYF.

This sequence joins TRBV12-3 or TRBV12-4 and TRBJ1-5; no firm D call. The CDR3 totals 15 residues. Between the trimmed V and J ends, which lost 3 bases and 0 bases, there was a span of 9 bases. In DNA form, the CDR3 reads TGTGCCAGCAGTTTGGGTGTGGGTAGCAATCAGCCCCAGCATTTT. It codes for CASSLGVGSNQPQHF.